Included here is one T cell receptor beta chain sequence, with context. These data are taken from a study of blood T cell repertoires in COVID-19. At the level of the study: Some COVID-19 samples were acute and others convalescent; all came from the United States, Italy and Spain. The cDNA or gDNA used as material had been derived from T cells, B-cell-depleted T cells, or PBMCs.

Per the original data handling: Amplification of reference gene primers was used by the study to estimate nucleated cell counts. TCRdb's copy holds only in-frame clones and misses some; the assay was immunoSEQ multiplex PCR. The V and J calls and clone size are taken from that table; D and trimming were inferred from the DNA. The sample shows approximately 99,000 clones, roughly four fifths of them seen only once. This clonotype originated in a woman between 65 and 79 years old with acute or convalescent COVID-19. Specimen: peripheral blood.

CDR3 amino acids: CSVSTQMNTEAFF. The CDR3 nucleotides read TGCAGCGTTAGTACACAAATGAACACTGAAGCTTTCTTT. This chain connects TRBV29-1 to TRBJ1-1; D is uncertain. With 5 bases removed from V and 0 bases from J, the gap between germline ends came to 10 bases. Germline values: CDR1 SQVTM, CDR2 ANQGSEA. The length of the CDR3 is 13 residues.